Following are 25 T cell receptor beta chains from one sample sequenced in a study of identical twins. TCRdb reprocessed the 5' RACE reads with MiXCR, giving one entry per CDR3 protein. The sample consists of around 670,000 distinct CDR3 sequences, around 6% of them appearing once. The specimen was naive T cells sorted from blood. These receptor sequences come from a young man in good health.

This clonotype was counted between two and nine times. The chain uses TRBV5-1 and TRBJ2-5; 7 bases fit TRBD2. Germline-derived CDR1 and CDR2 are SGHRS and YFSETQ. Germline trimming cut 0 bases from V and 5 bases from J; bases unmatched to any gene: 7. The CDR3 has 15 residues. This CDR3 is CASSLGSSGRETQYF. The CDR3 nucleotides are TGCGCCAGCAGCTTGGGGTCTAGCGGTAGGGAGACCCAGTACTTC.

The chain carries TRBV4-1 and TRBJ2-2; D is possibly TRBD1 or TRBD2 (5 bases each). The V end lost 3 bases, the J end lost 4 bases, and 12 bases lay between the germline ends. This CDR3 contains 15 residues. Germline assignment: CDR1 MGHRA and CDR2 YSYEKL. CDR3 DNA sequence: TGCGCCAGCAGCCAGAACTTGGGACGCACCGGGGAGCTGTTTTTT. Its protein is CASSQNLGRTGELFF.

This clonotype was observed many times. V is TRBV6-1 and J is TRBJ2-7; 11 bases align to TRBD2. The CDR3 consists of 15 residues. The germline V gene has CDR1 MNHNS and CDR2 SASEGT. J gave up 3 bases and V 4 bases, and 5 bases lay outside the gene matches. The CDR3 protein is CASSGGTSGYYEQYF. DNA of the CDR3: TGTGCCAGCAGTGGAGGGACTAGCGGTTACTACGAGCAGTACTTC.

The table lists this clonotype with many counts. The rearrangement links TRBV7-8 to TRBJ2-7; D is unclear. The CDR3 spans 17 residues. Germline V gene sequence: CDR1 SGHVS, CDR2 FQNEAQ. V was trimmed by 1 base and J by 4 bases, leaving 20 bases between them. The DNA for the CDR3 is TGTGCCAGCAGCTTAGTCCATTGGGTTGGAGATGGGTACGAGCAGTACTTC. Protein: CASSLVHWVGDGYEQYF.

The chain joins TRBV6-1 to TRBJ2-7; D is tentatively TRBD1 or TRBD2 (5 bases each). Trimming stripped 6 bases from V and 3 bases from J, with 12 bases between. CDR3 size: 13 residues. Germline assignment: CDR1 MNHNS and CDR2 SASEGT. The CDR3 loop reads CASRPGPGYEQYF. The CDR3, as DNA: TGTGCCAGCAGGCCGGGGCCAGGCTACGAGCAGTACTTC.

This clonotype was seen a handful of times. The V gene is TRBV29-1, the J gene TRBJ2-2, with D possibly matching TRBD2 (5 bases). This CDR3 spans 13 amino acids. Germline loops: CDR1 SQVTM, CDR2 ANQGSEA. V lost 7 bases and J lost 5, with 14 bases in between. The CDR3 spells CSAAQPGTGELFF. The CDR3 coding sequence is TGCAGCGCCGCGCAGCCGGGGACCGGGGAGCTGTTTTTT.

The sample holds many counts of this clonotype. The chain carries TRBV7-6 and TRBJ2-7; D remains unclear. Germline CDR1 is SGHVS and CDR2 is FNYEAQ. This CDR3 has 13 residues. V was cut by 1 base and J by 7 bases, with 11 bases left in between. The CDR3 spells CASSLGTAGEQYF. The CDR3 nucleotides are TGTGCCAGCAGCTTAGGGACCGCCGGTGAGCAGTACTTC.

As to this clonotype: A much larger clone lies a single base off, so this may be a read error. This chain's CDR3 is CASGIGYNEQYF. The CDR3 coding sequence is TGTGCAAGCGGGATAGGGTACAATGAGCAGTACTTC. V is TRBV12-3 or TRBV12-4 and J is TRBJ2-1; 7 bases are shared with TRBD2. Near its end, the DNA agrees better with TRBJ2-7, so the J call may be wrong. There are 12 residues in the CDR3.

Notes on this clonotype: A much larger clone differs from this one at a single base, so this may be a read error. The V gene is TRBV7-2, the J gene TRBJ2-7; 15 nucleotides align to TRBD2. CDR3 size: 14 residues. CDR1 and CDR2 (germline): SGHTA, FQGNSA. The V and J ends lost 5 bases and 7 bases, in that order; junction bases with no gene match: 3. DNA for the CDR3: TGTGCCAGCAGCGGACTAGCGGGAGGGAGGGAGCAGTACTTC. Its protein product is CASSGLAGGREQYF.

A few counts support this clonotype. The rearrangement uses TRBV7-9 and TRBJ2-3; D is unresolved. There are 14 residues in the CDR3. Germline values: CDR1 SEHNR, CDR2 FQNEAQ (reference sequence). V was cut by 2 bases and J by 1 base, with 7 bases left in between. The CDR3 loop reads CASSLRPGTDTQYF. The CDR3 region has the DNA TGTGCCAGCAGCTTACGCCCGGGCACAGATACGCAGTATTTT.

This clonotype was detected ten times or more. The CDR3 DNA is TGTGCCAGCAGTTTAGTGGGGCACCAGCCCCAGCATTTT. It is translated as CASSLVGHQPQHF. The chain joins TRBV12-3 or TRBV12-4 to TRBJ1-5; possible D gene TRBD1, 5 bases. The CDR3 runs 13 residues. Trimming took off 1 base at V and 7 bases at J, with 8 bases between the two ends.

This clonotype was detected many times. V gene TRBV4-3 combines with J gene TRBJ1-1; no clear D. V lost 1 base, J lost 1 base, and 7 bases lay in between. The length of the CDR3 is 14 residues. Germline CDR1 and CDR2: LGHNA and YSLEER. CDR3: CASSQGITNTEAFF. As DNA, the CDR3 is TGCGCCAGCAGCCAAGGGATAACGAACACTGAAGCTTTCTTT.

V and J are TRBV4-2 and TRBJ1-6; TRBD1 agrees at 7 bases. Germline CDR1 and CDR2: LGHNA and YNFKEQ. V was pared by 1 base and J by 9 bases, with 9 bases of the junction left unmatched. The length of the CDR3 is 16 residues. CDR3 loop: CASSQGSRGGLSPLHF. The CDR3 DNA is TGTGCCAGCAGCCAAGGTAGCAGGGGGGGGCTTTCACCCCTCCACTTT.

The J gene is TRBJ1-1, the V gene TRBV14; D perhaps matches TRBD1 (5 bases). This CDR3 has 15 residues. Germline V lookup: CDR1 SGHDN, CDR2 FVKESK. V dropped 4 bases and J dropped 0 bases, with 12 bases sitting between them. The CDR3 sequence is CASSRAGWMNTEAFF. The CDR3 DNA reads as TGTGCCAGCAGCCGGGCAGGGTGGATGAACACTGAAGCTTTCTTT.

This clonotype was recorded many times. The gene calls are TRBV6-2 or TRBV6-3 and TRBJ2-2; D gene uncertain. Trimming shortened V by 6 bases and J by 0 bases, and 11 bases separated the two germline ends. The CDR3 runs to 15 residues. From germline, CDR1 is MNHEY and CDR2 SVGEGT. The chain's CDR3 is CASSAISANTGELFF. The CDR3 DNA is TGTGCCAGCAGCGCGATCTCTGCGAACACCGGGGAGCTGTTTTTT.

In its sample, this clonotype was seen a few times. The J gene is TRBJ2-1, the V gene TRBV7-2; the match to TRBD2 covers 8 bases. The J segment lost 3 bases and the V segment lost 0 bases, leaving 7 bases of the junction unmatched. This CDR3 is built from 17 residues. The germline CDR1 and CDR2 sequences are SGHTA and FQGNSA. In nucleotides, the CDR3 is TGTGCCAGCAGCTTAGCGGTAGCGGGACCTTACTACAATGAGCAGTTCTTC. Its translation: CASSLAVAGPYYNEQFF. Based on the CDR3 plus reference TRBV7-2 and TRBJ2-1, the full variable domain is GAGVSQSPSNKVTEKGKDVELRCDPISGHTALYWYRQSLGQGLEFLIYFQGNSAPDKSGLPSDRFSAERTGGSVSTLTIQRTQQEDSAVYLCASSLAVAGPYYNEQFFGPGTRLTVL.

There are a few counts of this clonotype. V is TRBV12-3 or TRBV12-4 and J is TRBJ2-6; D is possibly TRBD1 (5 bases). The CDR3 extends over 13 amino acids. Trimming took off 8 bases at V and 1 base at J, with 6 bases between the two ends. The DNA of the CDR3 is TGTGCCAGCTCAGGGTCTGGGGCCAACGTCCTGACTTTC. Encoded protein: CASSGSGANVLTF.

This clonotype was seen at least ten times. CDR3 protein: CASSLDRGLAGGPYNEQFF. The CDR3, as DNA: TGTGCCAGCAGTTTAGATAGGGGACTAGCGGGAGGGCCTTACAATGAGCAGTTCTTC. The V gene is TRBV12-3 or TRBV12-4, the J gene TRBJ2-1; 16 bases fit TRBD2. V gave up 1 base and J gave up 4 bases; unmatched junction bases: 7. The CDR3 loop spans 19 amino acids.

This clonotype was seen at least ten times. V usage is TRBV5-6 and J usage is TRBJ2-1, with 10 bases fitting TRBD2. The CDR3 length is 16 residues. Germline CDR1 is SGHDT and CDR2 is YYEEEE. V was pared by 4 bases and J by 4 bases, with 8 bases of the junction left unmatched. CDR3 in amino acids: CASSRPSGGTYNEQFF. DNA for the CDR3: TGTGCCAGCAGCCGCCCTAGCGGGGGAACTTACAATGAGCAGTTCTTC.

This clonotype was recorded a few times. The chain has TRBV29-1 and TRBJ2-2, with D maybe TRBD1 (6 bases). The germline V gene encodes CDR1 SQVTM and CDR2 ANQGSEA. V lost 7 bases, J lost 0 bases, and 12 bases lay in between. This CDR3 is built from 14 residues. CDR3 in amino acids: CSAWAGANTGELFF. CDR3 sequence (DNA): TGCAGCGCTTGGGCAGGGGCGAACACCGGGGAGCTGTTTTTT.

This clonotype came up a few times. The rearrangement joins TRBV5-5 to TRBJ2-1; D uncertain. CDR3 length: 17 amino acids. Deletions cut 0 bases from V and 2 bases from J, with 15 bases between. The germline V gene encodes CDR1 SGHKS and CDR2 YYEKEE (reference sequence). The CDR3 DNA reads as TGTGCCAGCAGCTTGGCCGGGTGGGCTCCAGCCTACAATGAGCAGTTCTTC. Residues: CASSLAGWAPAYNEQFF.

This clonotype has at least ten counts. The chain recombines TRBV20-1 with TRBJ1-1; D is unclear. The CDR3 loop spans 12 amino acids. V was pared by 6 bases and J by 2 bases, with 10 bases between. Germline CDR1 and CDR2: DFQATT and SNEGSKA (reference sequence). The CDR3 DNA reads TGCAGTGCCTATACAGCTAACACTGAAGCTTTCTTT. As protein: CSAYTANTEAFF.

This chain joins TRBV5-6 and TRBJ2-5, with a tentative D call TRBD1 (5 bases). This CDR3 contains 15 residues. Germline assignment: CDR1 SGHDT and CDR2 YYEEEE. Trimming took off 2 bases at V and 5 bases at J, with 16 bases between the two ends. CDR3 DNA: TGTGCCAGCAGCTTCCCCCAGGGCCGGTCGGAGACCCAGTACTTC. Its protein is CASSFPQGRSETQYF. The full variable domain, rest sourced from reference TRBV5-6 and TRBJ2-5, is DAGVTQSPTHLIKTRGQQVTLRCSPKSGHDTVSWYQQALGQGPQFIFQYYEEEERQRGNFPDRFSGHQFPNYSSELNVNALLLGDSALYLCASSFPQGRSETQYFGPGTRLLVL.

This clonotype was observed many times. The genes are TRBV6-5 and TRBJ2-5; D unresolved. The CDR3 contains 13 residues. Trimming removed 0 bases from V and 4 bases from J, with 6 bases in between. The V gene's germline CDR1 is MNHEY and CDR2 SVGAGI. In DNA, the CDR3 is TGTGCCAGCAGTTACTCGGCCTTAGAGACCCAGTACTTC. This translates into CASSYSALETQYF.

This clonotype has a handful of counts. The chain employs TRBV7-2 and TRBJ2-6; TRBD1 is a possible D gene (6 bases). Germline V gene data show CDR1 as SGHTA and CDR2 as FQGNSA. CDR3 length equals 17 residues. V was pared by 2 bases and J by 1 base, with 12 bases between. CDR3 amino acids: CASSLMGAPSGANVLTF. CDR3 nucleotide sequence: TGTGCCAGCAGCTTAATGGGGGCCCCATCTGGGGCCAACGTCCTGACTTTC. The complete variable domain, with remaining parts taken from reference TRBV7-2 and TRBJ2-6, reads GAGVSQSPSNKVTEKGKDVELRCDPISGHTALYWYRQSLGQGLEFLIYFQGNSAPDKSGLPSDRFSAERTGGSVSTLTIQRTQQEDSAVYLCASSLMGAPSGANVLTFGAGSRLTVL.